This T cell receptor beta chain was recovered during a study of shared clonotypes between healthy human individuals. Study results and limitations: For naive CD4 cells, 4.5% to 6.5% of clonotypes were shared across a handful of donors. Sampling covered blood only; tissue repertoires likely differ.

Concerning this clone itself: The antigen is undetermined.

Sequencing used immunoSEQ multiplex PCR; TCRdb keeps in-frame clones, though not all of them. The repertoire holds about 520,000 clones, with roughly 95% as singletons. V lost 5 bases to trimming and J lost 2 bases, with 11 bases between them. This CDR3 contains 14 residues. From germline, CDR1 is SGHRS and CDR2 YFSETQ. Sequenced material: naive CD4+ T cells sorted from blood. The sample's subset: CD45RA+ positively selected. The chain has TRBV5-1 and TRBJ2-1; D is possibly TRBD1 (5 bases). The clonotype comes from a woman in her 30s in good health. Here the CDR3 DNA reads TGCGCCAGCAGGGTTTCAGGGACCTACAATGAGCAGTTCTTC. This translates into CASRVSGTYNEQFF.